The clone carrying this T cell receptor beta chain was counted ten times or more. The antigen is undetermined. The sample belongs to a study of T cells after yellow fever vaccination. Deletions cut 0 bases from V and 8 bases from J, with 14 bases between. Per germline, CDR1 SGHTA and CDR2 FQGNSA. The CDR3 has 15 amino acids. Study-level findings and limits: Post-booster samples contained most primary-vaccination clones (approximately 96% CD4, almost 90% CD8).

TCRdb processed the 5' RACE reads anew with MiXCR; each CDR3 protein has one entry. The sample carries almost 30,000 distinct CDR3 sequences, about 4.7% recorded once. The material was CD8+ T cells sorted from PBMCs, obtained 10 days after the yellow fever booster vaccination. This clonotype was obtained from a man aged 25 to 40 who received the YFV17D yellow fever vaccine. The chain employs TRBV7-2 and TRBJ2-1, with D possibly called TRBD1 or TRBD2 (5 bases each). DNA for the CDR3: TGTGCCAGCAGCTTAGCAGCCGGGCTGGGGGATGAGCAGTTCTTC. Amino acid sequence: CASSLAAGLGDEQFF.